This passage covers 12 T cell receptor beta chains from one sample sequenced in a study of T cell responses to AZD1222 COVID-19 vaccine. TCRdb's copy holds only in-frame clones and misses some; the assay was immunoSEQ multiplex PCR. In the table there are tens of thousands of clones, roughly 88% of which are singletons. The source material was peripheral blood, sampled 28 days after the second AZD1222 dose. These receptors all come from an adult who received the AZD1222 COVID-19 vaccine.

The rearrangement links TRBV5-4 to TRBJ2-5; TRBD2 is a possible D gene (5 bases). With 0 bases removed from V and 2 bases from J, the gap between germline ends came to 11 bases. Germline V gene lookup returns CDR1 SGHNT and CDR2 YYREEE (reference sequence). CDR3 length: 15 amino acids. CDR3 region: CASSLAAGSQETQYF. CDR3 nucleotides: TGTGCCAGCAGCTTGGCCGCGGGCAGTCAAGAGACCCAGTACTTC. The full variable domain, in which reference TRBV5-4 and TRBJ2-5 provide the parts outside the CDR3, is ETGVTQSPTHLIKTRGQQVTLRCSSQSGHNTVSWYQQALGQGPQFIFQYYREEENGRGNFPPRFSGLQFPNYSSELNVNALELDDSALYLCASSLAAGSQETQYFGPGTRLLVL.

The V call is TRBV19, the J call TRBJ2-7, with TRBD1 matching 8 bases. The junction had 10 bases not matched to a gene; V was cut back by 9 bases and J by 6 bases. The CDR3 is 13 amino acids. CDR1 and CDR2 (germline): LNHDA, SQIVND (reference sequence). The CDR3 DNA sequence: TGTGCCAGCCGACCGTCGGACAGGGCCGAGCAGTACTTC. This codes for CASRPSDRAEQYF.

In this sample, this clone turned up once. V usage is TRBV11-3 and J usage is TRBJ2-2; no definite D call. The CDR3 runs to 17 residues. Germline V CDR1 and CDR2: SGHNT, YENEEA. V gave up 5 bases and J gave up 0 bases, with 16 bases separating them. CDR3 in DNA: TGTGCCAGCAGCCCCAAAGGATCGGCCCCGAACACCGGGGAGCTGTTTTTT. This codes for CASSPKGSAPNTGELFF.

V and J are TRBV19 and TRBJ2-7; D is possibly TRBD2 (6 bases). The V end lost 3 bases, the J end lost 3 bases, and 12 bases lay between the germline ends. The CDR3 contains 14 residues. The V gene's germline CDR1 is LNHDA and CDR2 SQIVND (reference sequence). The CDR3 reads CASSIGTPDYEQYF. The CDR3 DNA reads as TGTGCCAGTAGTATTGGGACTCCAGACTACGAGCAGTACTTC.

The chain recombines TRBV12-5 with TRBJ2-1; 7 bases are a match to TRBD2. V gave up 5 bases and J gave up 2 bases; unmatched junction bases: 6. Germline V gene sequence: CDR1 LGHNT, CDR2 FRNRAP. The CDR3 sequence is 15 residues long. The CDR3 region is CASGPGLVAYNEQFF. CDR3 DNA sequence: TGTGCTAGTGGTCCCGGACTAGTGGCCTACAATGAGCAGTTCTTC.

The genes are TRBV19 and TRBJ1-6; no clear D gene. The germline gives CDR1 LNHDA, CDR2 SQIVND (reference sequence). V gave up 9 bases and J gave up 6 bases, with 21 bases separating them. The CDR3 extends over 16 amino acids. The chain's CDR3 is CASTKSTGSLNSPLHF. For the CDR3, the DNA is TGTGCCAGCACGAAGTCCACCGGATCACTTAATTCACCCCTCCACTTT.

This sequence joins TRBV10-3 and TRBJ2-3; D gene uncertain. This CDR3 is 15 amino acids long. The V and J ends lost 8 bases and 4 bases respectively, with 19 bases between them. Germline V gives CDR1 ENHRY, CDR2 SYGVKD. DNA of the CDR3: TGTGCCATCGGGCGTCAGGCCTTAGGTTCAGATACGCAGTATTTT. It codes for CAIGRQALGSDTQYF.

The chain uses TRBV11-1 and TRBJ2-7; D uncertain. There are 14 residues in the CDR3. Trimming took 1 base from V and 1 from J, leaving 8 bases between them. In germline, CDR1 is SGHAT, CDR2 FQDESV (reference sequence). The chain's CDR3 is CASSLGVGSYEQYF. CDR3 DNA sequence: TGTGCCAGCAGCTTAGGGGTGGGGTCCTACGAGCAGTACTTC.

The chain has TRBV6-1 and TRBJ1-6, with 7 bases matching TRBD1. The germline V gene has CDR1 MNHNS and CDR2 SASEGT. The CDR3 extends over 16 amino acids. J lost 1 base, V lost 0 bases, and 0 bases had no gene match. This chain's CDR3 is CASSEAGQSYNSPLHF. The CDR3 coding sequence is TGTGCCAGCAGTGAAGCGGGACAGTCCTATAATTCACCCCTCCACTTT.

The chain is built from TRBV6-5 and TRBJ1-5; 9 positions agree with TRBD1. The CDR3 contains 15 residues. V gave up 5 bases and J gave up 4 bases; unmatched junction bases: 6. The V gene's germline CDR1 is MNHEY and CDR2 SVGAGI. CDR3 in DNA: TGTGCCAGCAGTATAACCGGGACAGGGAATCAGCCCCAGCATTTT. It codes for CASSITGTGNQPQHF.

The gene calls are TRBV7-8 and TRBJ1-2; the D is unclear. Trimming cost V 5 bases and J 9 bases, with 19 bases left between them. The CDR3 spans 14 residues. The germline V gene encodes CDR1 SGHVS and CDR2 FQNEAQ. CDR3 bases: TGTGCCAGCAGCCCCCCCCGGGATACCTTTCGCTACACCTTC. As protein: CASSPPRDTFRYTF.

The chain couples TRBV7-9 to TRBJ2-5; D is perhaps TRBD2 (5 bases). The CDR3 loop spans 15 amino acids. V was pared by 2 bases and J by 2 bases, with 12 bases between. Looked up from germline, CDR1 is SEHNR and CDR2 is FQNEAQ (reference sequence). The CDR3: CASSLREGRQETQYF. CDR3 in DNA: TGTGCCAGCAGCTTACGGGAAGGAAGGCAAGAGACCCAGTACTTC.